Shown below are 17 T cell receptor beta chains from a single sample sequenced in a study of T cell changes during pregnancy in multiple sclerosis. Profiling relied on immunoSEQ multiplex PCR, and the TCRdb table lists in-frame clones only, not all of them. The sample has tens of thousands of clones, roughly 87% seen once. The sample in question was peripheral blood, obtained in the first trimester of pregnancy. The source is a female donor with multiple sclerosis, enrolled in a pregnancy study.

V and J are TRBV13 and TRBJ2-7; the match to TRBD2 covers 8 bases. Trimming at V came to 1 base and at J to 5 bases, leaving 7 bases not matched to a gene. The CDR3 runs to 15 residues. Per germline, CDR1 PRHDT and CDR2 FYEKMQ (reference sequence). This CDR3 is CASSLVREGIDEQYF. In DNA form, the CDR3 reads TGTGCCAGCAGCTTAGTCCGGGAGGGCATCGACGAGCAGTACTTC.

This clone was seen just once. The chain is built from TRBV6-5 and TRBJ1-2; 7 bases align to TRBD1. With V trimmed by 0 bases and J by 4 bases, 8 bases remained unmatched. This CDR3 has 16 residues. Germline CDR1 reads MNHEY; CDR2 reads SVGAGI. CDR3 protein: CASSYSGTDTFYGYTF. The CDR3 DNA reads TGTGCCAGCAGTTACTCGGGGACAGACACCTTCTATGGCTACACCTTC.

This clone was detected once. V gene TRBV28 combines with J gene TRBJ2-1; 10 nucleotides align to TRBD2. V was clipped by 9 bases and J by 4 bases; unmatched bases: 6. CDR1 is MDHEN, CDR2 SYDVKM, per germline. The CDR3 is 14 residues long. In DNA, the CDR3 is TGTGCCAGTCATCTAGCGGGAGAATACAATGAGCAGTTCTTC. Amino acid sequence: CASHLAGEYNEQFF.

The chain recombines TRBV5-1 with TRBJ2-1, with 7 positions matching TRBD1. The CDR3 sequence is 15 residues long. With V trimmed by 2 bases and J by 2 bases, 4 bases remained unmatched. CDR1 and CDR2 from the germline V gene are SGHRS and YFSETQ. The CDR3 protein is CASSFHRGTYNEQFF. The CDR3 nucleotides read TGCGCCAGCAGCTTCCACAGGGGCACCTACAATGAGCAGTTCTTC.

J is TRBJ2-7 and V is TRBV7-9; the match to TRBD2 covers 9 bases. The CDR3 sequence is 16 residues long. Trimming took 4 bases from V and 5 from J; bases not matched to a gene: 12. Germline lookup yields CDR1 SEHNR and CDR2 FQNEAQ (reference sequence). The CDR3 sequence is CASSSKGTSPLDEQYF. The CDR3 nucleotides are TGTGCCAGCAGCTCCAAGGGGACTAGCCCACTTGACGAGCAGTACTTC.

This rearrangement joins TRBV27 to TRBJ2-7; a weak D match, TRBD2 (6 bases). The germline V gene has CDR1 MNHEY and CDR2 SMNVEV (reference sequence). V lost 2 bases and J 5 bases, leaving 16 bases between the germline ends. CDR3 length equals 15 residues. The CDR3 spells CASSLGGTAFHEQYF. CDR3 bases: TGTGCCAGCAGTTTAGGCGGGACCGCCTTCCACGAGCAGTACTTC.

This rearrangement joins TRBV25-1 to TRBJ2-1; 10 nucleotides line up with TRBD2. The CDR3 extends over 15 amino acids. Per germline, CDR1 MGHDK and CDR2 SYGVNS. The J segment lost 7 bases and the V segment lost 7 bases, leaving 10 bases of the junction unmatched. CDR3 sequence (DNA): TGTGCCAGCACCGAAGGGAGGACTAGCGGTAATGAGCAGTTCTTC. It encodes CASTEGRTSGNEQFF. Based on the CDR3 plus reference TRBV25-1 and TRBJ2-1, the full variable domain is EADIYQTPRYLVIGTGKKITLECSQTMGHDKMYWYQQDPGMELHLIHYSYGVNSTEKGDLSSESTVSRIRTEHFPLTLESARPSHTSQYLCASTEGRTSGNEQFFGPGTRLTVL.

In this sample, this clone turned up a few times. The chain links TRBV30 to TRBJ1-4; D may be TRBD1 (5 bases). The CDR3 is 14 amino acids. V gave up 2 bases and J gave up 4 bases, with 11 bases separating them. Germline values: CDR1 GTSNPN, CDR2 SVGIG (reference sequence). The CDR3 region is CAWSFGGVNEKLFF. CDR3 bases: TGTGCCTGGAGTTTCGGGGGGGTTAATGAAAAACTGTTTTTT.

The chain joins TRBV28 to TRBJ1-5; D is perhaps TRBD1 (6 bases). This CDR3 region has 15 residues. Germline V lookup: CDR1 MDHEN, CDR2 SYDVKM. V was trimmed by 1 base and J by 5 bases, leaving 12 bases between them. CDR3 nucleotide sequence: TGTGCCAGCAGTTTATTCAGGGGCCCCCATCAGCCCCAGCATTTT. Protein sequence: CASSLFRGPHQPQHF. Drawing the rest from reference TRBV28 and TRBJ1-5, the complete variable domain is DVKVTQSSRYLVKRTGEKVFLECVQDMDHENMFWYRQDPGLGLRLIYFSYDVKMKEKGDIPEGYSVSREKKERFSLILESASTNQTSMYLCASSLFRGPHQPQHFGDGTRLSIL.

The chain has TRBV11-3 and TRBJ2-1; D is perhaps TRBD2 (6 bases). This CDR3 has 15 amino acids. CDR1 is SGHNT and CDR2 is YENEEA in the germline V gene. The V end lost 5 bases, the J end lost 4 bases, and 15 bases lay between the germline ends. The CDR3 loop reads CASSTGGRVYNEQFF. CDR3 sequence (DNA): TGTGCCAGCAGCACAGGAGGGCGGGTATACAATGAGCAGTTCTTC. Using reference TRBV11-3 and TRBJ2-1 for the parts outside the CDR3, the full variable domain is EAGVVQSPRYKIIEKKQPVAFWCNPISGHNTLYWYLQNLGQGPELLIRYENEEAVDDSQLPKDRFSAERLKGVDSTLKIQPAELGDSAVYLCASSTGGRVYNEQFFGPGTRLTVL.

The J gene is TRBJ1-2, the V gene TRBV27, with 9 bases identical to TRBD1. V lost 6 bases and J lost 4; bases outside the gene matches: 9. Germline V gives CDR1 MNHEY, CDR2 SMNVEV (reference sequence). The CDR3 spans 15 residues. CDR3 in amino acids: CASRDPRQGVYGYTF. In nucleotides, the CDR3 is TGTGCCAGCAGAGACCCGCGACAGGGGGTCTATGGCTACACCTTC.

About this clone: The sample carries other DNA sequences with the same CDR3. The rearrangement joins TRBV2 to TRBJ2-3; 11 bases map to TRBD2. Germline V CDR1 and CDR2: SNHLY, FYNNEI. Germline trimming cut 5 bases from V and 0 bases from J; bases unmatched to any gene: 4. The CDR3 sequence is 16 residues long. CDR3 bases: TGTGCCAGCAGTCCTGGGACTAGCGGAAGCACAGATACGCAGTATTTT. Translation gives CASSPGTSGSTDTQYF. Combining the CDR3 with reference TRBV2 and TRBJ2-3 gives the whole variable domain EPEVTQTPSHQVTQMGQEVILRCVPISNHLYFYWYRQILGQKVEFLVSFYNNEISEKSEIFDDQFSVERPDGSNFTLKIRSTKLEDSAMYFCASSPGTSGSTDTQYFGPGTRLTVL.

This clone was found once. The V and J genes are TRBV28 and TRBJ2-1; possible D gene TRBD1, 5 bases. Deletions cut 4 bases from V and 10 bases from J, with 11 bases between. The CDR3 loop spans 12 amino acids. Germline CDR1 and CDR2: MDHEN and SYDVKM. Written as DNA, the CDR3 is TGTGCCAGCAGTTCGACAGCCCGCGAGCAGTTCTTC. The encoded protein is CASSSTAREQFF.

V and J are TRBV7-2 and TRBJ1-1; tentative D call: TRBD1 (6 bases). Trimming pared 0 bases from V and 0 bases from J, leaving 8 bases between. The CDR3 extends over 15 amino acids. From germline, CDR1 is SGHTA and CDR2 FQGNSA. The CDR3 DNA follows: TGTGCCAGCAGCTTAGCGGGGGCTCTGAACACTGAAGCTTTCTTT. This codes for CASSLAGALNTEAFF. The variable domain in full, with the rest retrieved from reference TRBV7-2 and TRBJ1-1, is GAGVSQSPSNKVTEKGKDVELRCDPISGHTALYWYRQSLGQGLEFLIYFQGNSAPDKSGLPSDRFSAERTGGSVSTLTIQRTQQEDSAVYLCASSLAGALNTEAFFGQGTRLTVV.

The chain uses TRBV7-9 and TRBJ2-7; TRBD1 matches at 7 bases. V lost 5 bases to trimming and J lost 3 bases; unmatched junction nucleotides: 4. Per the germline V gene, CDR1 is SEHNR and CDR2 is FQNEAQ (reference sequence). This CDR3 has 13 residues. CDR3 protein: CASSPGQVYEQYF. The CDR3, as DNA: TGTGCCAGCAGCCCCGGACAGGTCTACGAGCAGTACTTC. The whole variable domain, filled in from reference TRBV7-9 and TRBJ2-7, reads DTGVSQNPRHKITKRGQNVTFRCDPISEHNRLYWYRQTLGQGPEFLTYFQNEAQLEKSRLLSDRFSAERPKGSFSTLEIQRTEQGDSAMYLCASSPGQVYEQYFGPGTRLTVT.

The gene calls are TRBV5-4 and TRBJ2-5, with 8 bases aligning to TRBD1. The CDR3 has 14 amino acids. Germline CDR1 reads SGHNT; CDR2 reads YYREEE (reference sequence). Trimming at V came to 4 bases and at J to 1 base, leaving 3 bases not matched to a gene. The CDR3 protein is CASSRDRSQETQYF. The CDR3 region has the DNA TGTGCCAGCAGCCGGGACAGGAGCCAAGAGACCCAGTACTTC.

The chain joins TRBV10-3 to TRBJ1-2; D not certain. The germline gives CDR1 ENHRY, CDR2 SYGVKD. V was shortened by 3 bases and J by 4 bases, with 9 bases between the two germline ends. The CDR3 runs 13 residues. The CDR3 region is CAISDGSTYGYTF. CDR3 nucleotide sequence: TGTGCCATCAGTGATGGGAGTACCTATGGCTACACCTTC.